The rows below give T cell receptor beta chains drawn from one sample of a study of blood T cell repertoires in COVID-19. Produced via immunoSEQ multiplex PCR; TCRdb's table is partial and in-frame only. The sample has about 160,000 clones, around four fifths seen once; the top ten hold around 4.8%. The sequenced sample was PBMCs or T cells enriched from blood (not recorded which). Receptor source: a woman in her 50s who had recovered from COVID-19. Each CDR3 is given with its conserved first and last residue. The D gene is left open where the match is weak. Part of the rows lack a size; the others show once, few, many or a class for expanded clones.

V gene,D gene,clone size,J gene,CDR3 protein,CDR3 DNA
TRBV4-2,TRBD1,-,TRBJ1-2,CASSQEGQGAAYGYTF,TGTGCCAGCAGCCAAGAGGGACAGGGGGCCGCCTATGGCTACACCTTC
TRBV2,TRBD2,-,TRBJ2-1,CASTRTGLAGTDEQFF,TGTGCCAGCACTCGAACCGGGCTAGCGGGAACGGATGAGCAGTTCTTC
TRBV6-5,-,-,TRBJ1-1,CASRNVERNTEAFF,TGTGCCAGCAGGAATGTCGAGAGGAACACTGAAGCTTTCTTT
TRBV30,-,few,TRBJ2-5,CAWSASETQYF,TGTGCCTGGAGTGCTTCAGAGACCCAGTACTTC
TRBV24-1,TRBD1,-,TRBJ1-2,CATYSDRGPSYGYTF,TGTGCCACCTATTCGGACAGGGGGCCCAGCTATGGCTACACCTTC
TRBV28,TRBD1,-,TRBJ1-6,CASTPRDSGDSPLHF,TGTGCCAGCACCCCCCGGGACAGCGGTGACTCACCCCTCCACTTT
TRBV6-6,-,-,TRBJ2-3,CACRGDTQYF,TGTGCCTGTAGAGGAGATACGCAGTATTTT
TRBV6-5,-,once,TRBJ1-1,CASNPRWSGSTEAFF,TGTGCCAGCAATCCCCGGTGGTCAGGCTCCACTGAAGCTTTCTTT
TRBV19,TRBD1,-,TRBJ1-1,CASTLTGGGGTEAFF,TGTGCCAGTACCCTGACAGGGGGCGGGGGCACTGAAGCTTTCTTT
TRBV6-1,TRBD1,-,TRBJ1-2,CASSEAGQGDGYTF,TGTGCCAGCAGTGAAGCCGGCCAGGGGGATGGCTACACCTTC
TRBV6-1,TRBD1,-,TRBJ1-2,CASSEQGANYGYTF,TGTGCCAGCAGTGAACAGGGGGCTAACTATGGCTACACCTTC
TRBV6-5,TRBD2,-,TRBJ2-1,CASSPHFLREDEQFF,TGTGCCAGCAGTCCCCATTTCCTTCGGGAGGATGAGCAGTTCTTC
TRBV9,TRBD1,-,TRBJ1-2,CASSAKTGTLNYGYTF,TGTGCCAGCAGCGCGAAGACAGGGACGCTTAACTATGGCTACACCTTC
TRBV19,-,-,TRBJ2-1,CAGPVRAGRGGEQFF,TGTGCCGGACCGGTACGCGCGGGGAGGGGGGGTGAGCAGTTCTTC
TRBV27,TRBD1,few,TRBJ1-5,CASSRKGQVSNQPQHF,TGTGCCAGCAGTAGAAAAGGACAGGTTAGCAATCAGCCCCAGCATTTT
TRBV2,-,-,TRBJ1-2,CASSEASGGVGGYTF,TGTGCCAGCAGTGAAGCCTCAGGAGGGGTGGGTGGCTACACCTTC
TRBV6-2/TRBV6-3,TRBD2,-,TRBJ2-5,CASSLPQGRGDQETQYF,TGTGCCAGCAGTCTCCCCCAAGGGCGGGGGGACCAAGAGACCCAGTACTTC
TRBV6-5,-,-,TRBJ2-1,CASKGRKDNEQFF,TGTGCCAGCAAGGGGCGAAAGGACAATGAGCAGTTCTTC
TRBV5-4,TRBD1,-,TRBJ1-6,CASSVGQGGSPLHF,TGTGCCAGCAGCGTGGGACAGGGTGGCTCACCCCTCCACTTT
TRBV7-9,-,few,TRBJ1-1,CASSPQYTEAFF,TGTGCCAGCAGTCCACAGTACACTGAAGCTTTCTTT
TRBV7-2,-,few,TRBJ1-5,CASSLGWAGYSNQPQHF,TGTGCCAGCAGCTTAGGATGGGCAGGGTATAGCAATCAGCCCCAGCATTTT
TRBV28,-,-,TRBJ1-1,CASSPREWRTGTEAFF,TGTGCCAGCAGTCCCCGCGAGTGGAGAACGGGCACTGAAGCTTTCTTT
TRBV28,-,-,TRBJ1-2,CASSSPVGPRNYGYTF,TGTGCCAGCAGTTCACCAGTGGGGCCTCGGAACTATGGCTACACCTTC
TRBV30,TRBD1,once,TRBJ1-2,CAWSVGGTAPGYTF,TGTGCCTGGAGTGTTGGGGGGACAGCTCCCGGCTACACCTTC
TRBV7-9,-,-,TRBJ1-2,CASSLVGRVSANYGYTF,TGTGCCAGCAGCTTAGTTGGCAGGGTGTCGGCTAACTATGGCTACACCTTC
TRBV18,-,-,TRBJ1-1,CASSPRQENTEAFF,TGTGCCAGCTCACCGCGTCAGGAGAACACTGAAGCTTTCTTT
TRBV12-3/TRBV12-4,-,once,TRBJ1-1,CASSLSPNTEAFF,TGTGCCAGCAGTTTAAGCCCGAACACTGAAGCTTTCTTT
TRBV5-6,-,-,TRBJ1-4,CASSLGQFNEKLFF,TGTGCCAGCAGCTTGGGGCAGTTTAATGAAAAACTGTTTTTT